This T cell receptor (beta chain) was recovered during a study of early T cells in non-severe SARS-CoV-2 infection. Across the whole study: Sequenced bulk RNA came from whole blood that was unsorted, and chains were unpaired. General study results and limits: VDJdb matching skewed toward anti-spike CD8 responses, missing private and CD4 specificities.

This clonotype has more than one count but fewer than ten. Its specificity is not known. Individual cDNA molecules were tagged with unique molecular identifiers. Via MiXCR, TCRdb re-called the 5' RACE reads, giving one row per CDR3 protein. The sample lists tens of thousands of distinct CDR3 sequences, under 15% occurring once. The V gene lost 4 bases and the J gene lost 1 base, with 11 bases spanning the gap. Germline-derived CDR1 and CDR2 are SGHTA and FQGNSA. The CDR3 loop spans 14 amino acids. The sequence was collected from an adult who was a healthcare worker with PCR-confirmed SARS-CoV-2 infection or an uninfected control (not recorded which). The sample was whole blood. The V call is TRBV7-2, the J call TRBJ2-7; a weak D match, TRBD2 (6 bases). The CDR3: CASSSSGRSYEQYF. DNA of the CDR3: TGTGCCAGCAGCTCCTCCGGGAGATCCTACGAGCAGTACTTC.